The sample holds many counts of the clone carrying this TCR beta chain. The CDR3 contains 13 residues. Germline V CDR1 and CDR2: SGHNT, YYREEE (reference sequence). The germline V and J ends were trimmed by 4 bases and 0 bases, with 7 bases remaining between them. Every TCR cDNA molecule bore its own unique molecular identifier. In TCRdb, the 5' RACE reads were re-called with MiXCR into one record per CDR3 protein. This sample has under 15,000 distinct CDR3 sequences, with around 13% found just once. This entry is derived from a study of spatial heterogeneity in lung cancer. Study-wide context: Detection consistently yielded more beta chains than alpha chains.

Time point in this sample: sample taken at primary tumor resection. Unsorted samples of tumor, nontumor lung or frozen PBMC had their whole RNA sequenced. Source: PBMCs, taken at surgery. The receptor's source is a male donor with early-stage non-small cell lung cancer. The V call is TRBV5-4, the J call TRBJ1-2; TRBD1 might be the D (5 bases). DNA for the CDR3: TGTGCCAGCAGCACGACAGCTAACTATGGCTACACCTTC. Protein sequence: CASSTTANYGYTF.